This T cell receptor beta chain was sequenced for a study of T cells after posttransplantation cyclophosphamide. A note on this clone: What it binds is not known.

The method was immunoSEQ multiplex PCR; TCRdb's version includes in-frame clones alone and lacks a portion of them. The sample has about 21,000 clones, 70% to 90% seen once. This CDR3 is 14 amino acids long. Germline V lookup: CDR1 MNHEY, CDR2 SMNVEV (reference sequence). General observations from the study: After PTCy, TRB diversity resembled that of CNI/methotrexate controls. Later blood repertoires were often dominated by clones from the donor CD8+ memory compartment.

Methotrexate plus calcineurin inhibitor accompanied controls' myeloablative marrow transplants; sampling was 1 year later. This chain links TRBV27 with TRBJ2-5, with D possibly TRBD2 on 5 matching bases. The DNA end lines up better with TRBJ2-7; the J call may be wrong. The clonotype originates from a female patient aged 25-40 years who received an allogeneic stem cell transplant from an unrelated donor, was CMV-positive, and had acute and chronic GVHD. Some T cells may have come from the graft donor. The sequencing used PBMCs, collected around 53 weeks after allogeneic stem cell transplant with calcineurin inhibitor and methotrexate. Here the CDR3 reads CASSLIAGTYEQYF. The CDR3 DNA reads as TGTGCCAGCAGTTTAATCGCGGGTACTTACGAGCAGTACTTC.